The count of the clone carrying this TCR beta chain is one. TCRdb's table, derived via immunoSEQ multiplex PCR, lists solely in-frame clones and lacks some. The sample holds about 180,000 clones; 86% are singletons and the top ten take over 7.5%. This sample is drawn from a study of blood T cell repertoires in COVID-19. V was trimmed by 4 bases and J by 0 bases, leaving 6 bases between them. Germline CDR1 and CDR2: LNHNV and YYDKDF (reference sequence). This CDR3 has 13 amino acids. J is TRBJ2-5 and V is TRBV15; no reliable D call. This clonotype was sampled from a woman younger than 45 who had recovered from COVID-19. Sequenced sample: PBMCs or T cells enriched from blood (not recorded which). This CDR3 reads CATSMEYQETQYF. In DNA form, the CDR3 reads TGTGCCACCAGCATGGAGTACCAAGAGACCCAGTACTTC.